These 32 T cell receptor beta chains were all obtained from the same sample, sequenced in a study of blood T cell repertoires in COVID-19. Clones were sequenced by immunoSEQ multiplex PCR, and TCRdb holds only the in-frame ones, with some missing. The table records 140,000 to 150,000 clones, less than 90% of them present only once. Specimen: peripheral blood. These receptors came from a human donor with COVID-19, enrolled during active disease. The donor label of this sample is uncertain.

This sequence joins TRBV19 and TRBJ2-5; 7 positions agree with TRBD2. Germline V lookup: CDR1 LNHDA, CDR2 SQIVND (reference sequence). V shed 1 base and J 1 base; nucleotides not matched to a gene: 12. The CDR3 has 18 amino acids. The chain's CDR3 is CASSIGRTRVNFQETQYF. The CDR3, as DNA: TGTGCCAGTAGTATAGGGAGGACTAGGGTTAATTTCCAAGAGACCCAGTACTTC.

About this clone: The sample carries other DNA sequences with the same CDR3. The chain uses TRBV29-1 and TRBJ1-1; the D gene is possibly TRBD1 (6 bases). Trimming shortened V by 3 bases and J by 0 bases, and 8 bases separated the two germline ends. The V gene's germline CDR1 is SQVTM and CDR2 ANQGSEA. CDR3 length: 13 residues. This CDR3 reads CSVDGQLNTEAFF. The DNA of the CDR3 is TGCAGCGTTGATGGACAGTTGAACACTGAAGCTTTCTTT.

V and J are TRBV11-3 and TRBJ2-1, with D perhaps matching TRBD1 (6 bases). With 4 bases removed from V and 7 bases from J, the gap between germline ends came to 23 bases. The CDR3 runs to 17 residues. Looked up from germline, CDR1 is SGHNT and CDR2 is YENEEA. The CDR3 region has the DNA TGTGCCAGCAGCTCCTTACTACAGGGTCTTATGATAAATGAGCAGTTCTTC. Residues: CASSSLLQGLMINEQFF.

This clone has a single count. The genes are TRBV11-2 and TRBJ2-3, with D uncertain. The CDR3 sequence is 14 residues long. V lost 7 bases to trimming and J lost 0 bases, with 11 bases between them. CDR1 is SGHAT and CDR2 is FQNNGV in the germline V gene. The CDR3 coding sequence is TGTGCCAGCACTCGTGCCGGGAGCACAGATACGCAGTATTTT. Residues: CASTRAGSTDTQYF.

In its sample, this clone was seen once. This sequence joins TRBV7-9 and TRBJ1-4; maybe TRBD1 (5 bases). The V gene's germline CDR1 is SEHNR and CDR2 FQNEAQ (reference sequence). The CDR3 consists of 16 residues. The V gene lost 5 bases and the J gene lost 0 bases, with 13 bases spanning the gap. The CDR3 sequence: CASSPGGTATNEKLFF. CDR3 nucleotide sequence: TGTGCCAGCAGCCCCGGGGGGACTGCAACTAATGAAAAACTGTTTTTT.

There are a few counts of this clone. This chain uses TRBV27 with TRBJ2-3; a weak D match, TRBD2 (5 bases). CDR1 MNHEY and CDR2 SMNVEV come from the germline V gene (reference sequence). There are 14 residues in the CDR3. The ends were cut back, 4 bases at V and 2 bases at J, with 10 bases in the middle. Written as DNA, the CDR3 is TGTGCCAGCAGTTGGGCGGGTTCCACAGATACGCAGTATTTT. Translated, it gives CASSWAGSTDTQYF.

The CDR3 nucleotides are TGTGCCAGCAGCTTCCACAGGGGGACGTCTTCCACCTTC. Protein: CASSFHRGTSSTF. This rearrangement joins TRBV5-6 to TRBJ1-2; 8 bases align to TRBD1. V trimming: 2 bases; J trimming: 13 bases; junction bases outside the gene matches: 10. Looked up from germline, CDR1 is SGHDT and CDR2 is YYEEEE. CDR3 length: 13 residues.

This sequence joins TRBV11-2 and TRBJ1-1; unclear D gene. Germline CDR1 and CDR2: SGHAT and FQNNGV. This CDR3 is built from 13 residues. V gave up 1 base and J gave up 3 bases, with 6 bases separating them. This chain's CDR3 is CASSLVEDTEAFF. CDR3 DNA: TGTGCCAGCAGCTTAGTGGAGGACACTGAAGCTTTCTTT.

The J gene is TRBJ2-3, the V gene TRBV5-6; 9 bases align to TRBD1. CDR3 size: 14 residues. The V gene's germline CDR1 is SGHDT and CDR2 YYEEEE. The ends lost 5 bases at V and 0 bases at J; junction bases unmatched: 1. CDR3 residues: CASRGTGSTDTQYF. CDR3 nucleotide sequence: TGTGCCAGCAGGGGGACAGGGAGCACAGATACGCAGTATTTT.

This sequence joins TRBV5-6 and TRBJ1-2; D is uncertain. V lost 0 bases to trimming and J lost 2 bases, with 11 bases between them. Germline V gene lookup returns CDR1 SGHDT and CDR2 YYEEEE. The CDR3 contains 15 residues. The CDR3 nucleotides are TGTGCCAGCAGCTTGGATCGCAGGTCCAACTATGGCTACACCTTC. Its translation is CASSLDRRSNYGYTF.

V is TRBV19 and J is TRBJ1-6, with a weak D call TRBD1 (5 bases). CDR3 size: 13 residues. V was trimmed by 6 bases and J by 8 bases, leaving 11 bases between them. Germline CDR1 and CDR2: LNHDA and SQIVND (reference sequence). The CDR3 sequence: CASRGGFYSPLHF. The CDR3 region has the DNA TGTGCCAGTAGGGGGGGATTTTATTCACCCCTCCACTTT.

The V call is TRBV18, the J call TRBJ1-3; D is perhaps TRBD1 (6 bases). Germline V gene data show CDR1 as KGHSH and CDR2 as LQKENI. The CDR3 sequence is 15 residues long. V was clipped by 3 bases and J by 0 bases, with 9 bases between them. CDR3 protein: CASSPDSVSGNTIYF. The CDR3 nucleotides read TGTGCCAGCTCACCGGACAGCGTCTCTGGAAACACCATATATTTT.

The gene calls are TRBV19 and TRBJ1-3; D unclear. The V and J ends lost 7 bases and 0 bases respectively, with 10 bases between them. The CDR3 has 14 residues. Germline CDR1 and CDR2: LNHDA and SQIVND (reference sequence). CDR3 loop: CASNAQSSGNTIYF. In nucleotides, the CDR3 is TGTGCCAGTAACGCACAGAGCTCTGGAAACACCATATATTTT.

The chain couples TRBV28 to TRBJ1-2, with 10 positions matching TRBD1. Unmatched junction bases numbered 5, after V lost 3 bases and J lost 4 bases. Germline assignment: CDR1 MDHEN and CDR2 SYDVKM. This CDR3 is 15 amino acids long. The CDR3, as DNA: TGTGCCAGCAGTTTGGCCGGGACAGGGGCCTATGGCTACACCTTC. Translated, it gives CASSLAGTGAYGYTF.

This chain links TRBV7-2 with TRBJ1-2; D is undetermined. The CDR3 runs to 15 residues. V was clipped by 0 bases and J by 4 bases, with 12 bases between them. Germline V CDR1 and CDR2: SGHTA, FQGNSA. Here the CDR3 DNA reads TGTGCCAGCAGCTTAGCGAGCGGGAGCCTCTATGGCTACACCTTC. Its protein product is CASSLASGSLYGYTF.

The rearrangement uses TRBV29-1 and TRBJ1-1; 8 bases match TRBD1. V was pared by 4 bases and J by 4 bases, with 14 bases of the junction left unmatched. The CDR3 spans 16 residues. The germline CDR1 and CDR2 sequences are SQVTM and ANQGSEA. The CDR3 DNA is TGCAGCGTTGGTGGGGCCAGGGGGCGCATCGGCACTGAAGCTTTCTTT. Protein sequence: CSVGGARGRIGTEAFF.

The chain links TRBV5-1 to TRBJ2-3; D perhaps matches TRBD2 (6 bases). Between the trimmed V and J ends, which lost 4 bases and 4 bases, there was a span of 22 bases. The germline CDR1 and CDR2 sequences are SGHRS and YFSETQ. The CDR3 runs 17 residues. The CDR3 DNA reads TGCGCCAGCAGCCCTCAGACTGGTGGAGGGGAGGCAGATACGCAGTATTTT. It yields the protein CASSPQTGGGEADTQYF. Together with reference TRBV5-1 and TRBJ2-3, the CDR3 gives the full variable domain: KAGVTQTPRYLIKTRGQQVTLSCSPISGHRSVSWYQQTPGQGLQFLFEYFSETQRNKGNFPGRFSGRQFSNSRSEMNVSTLELGDSALYLCASSPQTGGGEADTQYFGPGTRLTVL.

J is TRBJ2-1 and V is TRBV15; 9 positions agree with TRBD2. From germline, CDR1 is LNHNV and CDR2 YYDKDF (reference sequence). Trimming cost V 5 bases and J 4 bases; bases outside gene matches: 6. This CDR3 contains 15 residues. CDR3 amino acids: CATSPRGGGYNEQFF. In nucleotides, the CDR3 is TGTGCCACCAGCCCGCGGGGGGGCGGGTACAATGAGCAGTTCTTC. Full variable domain (remainder filled in from reference TRBV15 and TRBJ2-1): DAMVIQNPRYQVTQFGKPVTLSCSQTLNHNVMYWYQQKSSQAPKLLFHYYDKDFNNEADTPDNFQSRRPNTSFCFLDIRSPGLGDTAMYLCATSPRGGGYNEQFFGPGTRLTVL.

This clone was detected only once. The rearrangement joins TRBV3-1 (or the pseudogene TRBV3-2) to TRBJ2-5, with D unclear. Trimming stripped 0 bases from V and 0 bases from J, with 14 bases between. Germline V gene data show CDR1 as LGHDT and CDR2 as YNNKEL (reference sequence). This CDR3 is 17 amino acids long. The CDR3 loop is CASSQEVLKLNQETQYF. CDR3 bases: TGTGCCAGCAGCCAAGAAGTGCTAAAGTTAAACCAAGAGACCCAGTACTTC.

The J gene is TRBJ1-3, the V gene TRBV7-3, with D possibly TRBD1 on 6 matching bases. The germline CDR1 and CDR2 sequences are SGHTA and FQGTGA. Trimming took off 1 base at V and 4 bases at J, with 23 bases between the two ends. The CDR3 totals 19 residues. The CDR3 sequence is CASSLSPRGGGAVGNTIYF. CDR3 in DNA: TGTGCCAGCAGCTTAAGCCCACGCGGGGGCGGCGCAGTAGGAAACACCATATATTTT.

V is TRBV7-9 and J is TRBJ2-1, with 7 bases matching TRBD2. Germline V CDR1 and CDR2: SEHNR, FQNEAQ (reference sequence). This CDR3 region has 15 residues. Trimming took 5 bases from V and 3 from J; bases not matched to a gene: 7. As DNA, the CDR3 is TGTGCCAGCAGCCCGAAGCGGGACCTCTACAATGAGCAGTTCTTC. Residues: CASSPKRDLYNEQFF. The full variable domain, in which reference TRBV7-9 and TRBJ2-1 provide the parts outside the CDR3, is DTGVSQNPRHKITKRGQNVTFRCDPISEHNRLYWYRQTLGQGPEFLTYFQNEAQLEKSRLLSDRFSAERPKGSFSTLEIQRTEQGDSAMYLCASSPKRDLYNEQFFGPGTRLTVL.

The chain combines TRBV9 with TRBJ2-3; D remains ambiguous. CDR1 and CDR2 (germline): SGDLS, YYNGEE. The V end lost 4 bases, the J end lost 0 bases, and 9 bases lay between the germline ends. The CDR3 is 14 residues long. In nucleotides, the CDR3 is TGTGCCAGCAGCCCCCCTCTAAGCACAGATACGCAGTATTTT. Its translation: CASSPPLSTDTQYF.

Only a few counts were recorded for this clone. This chain's CDR3 is CASSHISKGGKNTQYF. CDR3 sequence (DNA): TGTGCCAGCAGCCACATATCCAAGGGAGGTAAGAATACGCAGTATTTT. The V gene is TRBV3-1 (or the pseudogene TRBV3-2), the J gene TRBJ2-3; perhaps TRBD2 as D (6 bases). The CDR3 length is 16 residues. Germline V gene data show CDR1 as LGHDT and CDR2 as YNNKEL (reference sequence). Trimming stripped 3 bases from V and 7 bases from J, with 20 bases between.

V gene TRBV5-4 combines with J gene TRBJ2-5; TRBD1 agrees at 11 bases. The V and J ends lost 4 bases and 5 bases, in that order; junction bases with no gene match: 4. Germline values: CDR1 SGHNT, CDR2 YYREEE (reference sequence). The CDR3 runs to 14 residues. CDR3 sequence reads: CASSPGQGAETQYF. The CDR3 DNA follows: TGTGCCAGCAGCCCCGGACAGGGGGCTGAGACCCAGTACTTC.

The V and J genes are TRBV5-6 and TRBJ1-3, with D possibly matching TRBD1 (5 bases). Germline CDR1 reads SGHDT; CDR2 reads YYEEEE. The CDR3 sequence is 14 residues long. V was clipped by 2 bases and J by 5 bases, with 11 bases between them. CDR3: CASSFSGLRNTIYF. CDR3 sequence (DNA): TGTGCCAGCAGCTTTTCAGGGCTCCGAAACACCATATATTTT.

The table lists this clone with a count of one. This rearrangement joins TRBV19 to TRBJ2-3, with 7 nucleotides matching TRBD2. The germline CDR1 and CDR2 sequences are LNHDA and SQIVND (reference sequence). Unmatched junction bases numbered 11, after V lost 6 bases and J lost 2 bases. There are 16 residues in the CDR3. CDR3 DNA sequence: TGTGCCAGTAGAAGGGGTAGCGGGCCCCTCACAGATACGCAGTATTTT. This translates into CASRRGSGPLTDTQYF.

The V gene is TRBV6-5, the J gene TRBJ1-2, with TRBD1 identical over 10 bases. The junction had 4 bases not matched to a gene; V was cut back by 2 bases and J by 4 bases. CDR1 is MNHEY, CDR2 SVGAGI, per germline. This CDR3 has 15 amino acids. CDR3 amino acids: CASSYHGQGGYGYTF. The CDR3 nucleotides read TGTGCCAGCAGTTACCACGGACAGGGGGGCTATGGCTACACCTTC.

The chain carries TRBV19 and TRBJ2-7; D uncertain. The CDR3 spans 14 residues. Germline V gives CDR1 LNHDA, CDR2 SQIVND (reference sequence). V gave up 3 bases and J gave up 2 bases, with 11 bases separating them. DNA for the CDR3: TGTGCCAGTAGTATGCACAGAGACCCCTACGAGCAGTACTTC. This encodes CASSMHRDPYEQYF.

This clone has just one count. This rearrangement joins TRBV7-2 to TRBJ2-3, with a possible D match to TRBD2 (6 bases). Between the trimmed V and J ends, which lost 2 bases and 2 bases, there was a span of 14 bases. Germline CDR1 and CDR2: SGHTA and FQGNSA. This CDR3 is built from 16 residues. In DNA, the CDR3 is TGTGCCAGCAGCTTATCCAGCGGGTTTTTCACAGATACGCAGTATTTT. This sequence encodes CASSLSSGFFTDTQYF.

The chain recombines TRBV4-2 with TRBJ2-6; 14 nucleotides align to TRBD2. This CDR3 has 21 residues. Losses at the gene ends were 3 bases for V and 2 bases for J; bases not matched to a gene: 12. Looked up from germline, CDR1 is LGHNA and CDR2 is YNFKEQ. The CDR3 DNA is TGTGCCAGCAGCCACCCGATAGGACTAGCGGGGGGAGGACCTGGGGCCAACGTCCTGACTTTC. This codes for CASSHPIGLAGGGPGANVLTF.

The chain recombines TRBV28 with TRBJ1-6; weak D call: TRBD1 (6 bases). Trimming took off 8 bases at V and 6 bases at J, with 20 bases between the two ends. CDR3 length: 16 amino acids. Germline CDR1 reads MDHEN; CDR2 reads SYDVKM. CDR3 in DNA: TGTGCCAGCGAACTACCGGGGGGGGCAGGTAATTCACCCCTCCACTTT. This codes for CASELPGGAGNSPLHF.

The V and J genes are TRBV7-3 and TRBJ2-3, with 9 bases identical to TRBD1. The CDR3 has 16 amino acids. Per germline, CDR1 SGHTA and CDR2 FQGTGA. V trimming: 1 base; J trimming: 2 bases; junction bases outside the gene matches: 4. CDR3 in DNA: TGTGCCAGCAGCTTAAGGGGGACAGGGAACACAGATACGCAGTATTTT. This codes for CASSLRGTGNTDTQYF.